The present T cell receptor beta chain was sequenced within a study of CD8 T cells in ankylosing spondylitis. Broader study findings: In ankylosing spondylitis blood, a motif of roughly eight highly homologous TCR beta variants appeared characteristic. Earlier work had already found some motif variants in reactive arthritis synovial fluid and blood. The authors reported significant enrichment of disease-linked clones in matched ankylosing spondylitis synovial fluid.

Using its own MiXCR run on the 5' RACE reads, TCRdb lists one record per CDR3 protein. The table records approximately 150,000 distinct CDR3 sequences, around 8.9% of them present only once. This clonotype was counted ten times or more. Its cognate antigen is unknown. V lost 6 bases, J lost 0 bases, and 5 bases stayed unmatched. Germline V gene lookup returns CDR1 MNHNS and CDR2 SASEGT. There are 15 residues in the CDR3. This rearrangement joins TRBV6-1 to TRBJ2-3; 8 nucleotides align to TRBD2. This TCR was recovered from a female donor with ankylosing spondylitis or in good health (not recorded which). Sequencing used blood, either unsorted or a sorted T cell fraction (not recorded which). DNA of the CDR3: TGTGCCAGCAGCCCGAGCGGGAGTAGCACAGATACGCAGTATTTT. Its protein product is CASSPSGSSTDTQYF.